This passage covers 12 T cell receptor beta chains from one sample sequenced in a study of OX40 agonist ivuxolimab in advanced cancers. Profiling relied on immunoSEQ multiplex PCR, and the TCRdb table lists in-frame clones only, not all of them. The repertoire includes about 67,000 clones, approximately 90% of them detected once, and roughly 13% sits in the top ten. The sample here was CD4+ or CD8+ T cells sorted from blood, taken in a trial of the OX40 agonist ivuxolimab. The receptor source for this set is an adult with an advanced solid tumor such as melanoma, head and neck, liver or kidney cancer.

For this clone: No DNA is shown, since the ends of the CDR3 on it are uncertain; the CDR3 is the one TCRdb lists. This chain uses TRBV29-1 with TRBJ2-7; the table's D call TRBD1 went unverified against the DNA. Ends included, the CDR3 has 14 residues. CDR1 and CDR2 from the germline V gene are SQVTM and ANQGSEA. The CDR3 here is CSVGTGTEEYELYF.

V usage is TRBV2 and J usage is TRBJ2-7; D is perhaps TRBD2 (7 bases). This CDR3 has 12 amino acids. The ends were cut back, 8 bases at V and 6 bases at J, with 14 bases in the middle. Germline CDR1 SNHLY, CDR2 FYNNEI. CDR3 loop: CASLGGPIEQYF. In DNA form, the CDR3 reads TGTGCCAGCCTGGGGGGGCCTATCGAGCAGTACTTC.

This clone appeared a few times. The V gene is TRBV7-6, the J gene TRBJ2-7, with D unclear. V was cut by 4 bases and J by 0 bases, with 7 bases left in between. Germline V CDR1 and CDR2: SGHVS, FNYEAQ. This CDR3 region has 13 residues. The CDR3 spells CASSSRSSYEQYF. DNA for the CDR3: TGTGCCAGCAGCTCCAGGAGCTCCTACGAGCAGTACTTC.

This clone is judged medium-sized. V gene TRBV4-2 combines with J gene TRBJ2-4; TRBD2 agrees at 7 bases. From germline, CDR1 is LGHNA and CDR2 YNFKEQ. Losses at the gene ends were 0 bases for V and 6 bases for J; bases not matched to a gene: 5. This CDR3 comprises 15 residues. The CDR3 protein is CASSQDTREVNIQYF. CDR3 sequence (DNA): TGTGCCAGCAGCCAAGATACCCGGGAGGTAAACATTCAGTACTTC.

In this sample, this clone turned up once. The rearrangement links TRBV5-1 to TRBJ2-1, with 10 nucleotides matching TRBD2. The CDR3 runs to 17 residues. After removal of 0 bases from V and 5 bases from J, the junction contained 8 bases not matched to a gene. Looked up from germline, CDR1 is SGHRS and CDR2 is YFSETQ. In DNA, the CDR3 is TGCGCCAGCAGCTTGGCCCCAACTAGCGGGAAGAACAATGAGCAGTTCTTC. Its protein product is CASSLAPTSGKNNEQFF.

The V gene is TRBV5-4, the J gene TRBJ1-1, with D hard to call. The CDR3 length is 11 residues. CDR1 and CDR2 (germline): SGHNT, YYREEE (reference sequence). Trimming stripped 0 bases from V and 7 bases from J, with 4 bases between. The CDR3 sequence is CASSLGIEAFF. Written as DNA, the CDR3 is TGTGCCAGCAGCTTGGGTATTGAAGCTTTCTTT. Using reference TRBV5-4 and TRBJ1-1 for the parts outside the CDR3, the full variable domain is ETGVTQSPTHLIKTRGQQVTLRCSSQSGHNTVSWYQQALGQGPQFIFQYYREEENGRGNFPPRFSGLQFPNYSSELNVNALELDDSALYLCASSLGIEAFFGQGTRLTVV.

The chain links TRBV4-1 to TRBJ2-1; the match to TRBD2 covers 13 bases. The CDR3 has 15 amino acids. Trimming removed 1 base from V and 8 bases from J; junction bases left unmatched: 2. Germline V gene sequence: CDR1 MGHRA, CDR2 YSYEKL. CDR3 protein: CASSQVTSGRDEQFF. The CDR3 DNA reads TGCGCCAGCAGCCAAGTTACTAGCGGGAGGGATGAGCAGTTCTTC.

The chain couples TRBV5-5 to TRBJ2-1; D might be TRBD1 (6 bases). CDR3 length: 15 amino acids. Looked up from germline, CDR1 is SGHKS and CDR2 is YYEKEE (reference sequence). Trimming left V 5 bases short and J 5 bases short, with 17 bases between. CDR3 loop: CASSLDRLLNNEQFF. CDR3 in DNA: TGTGCCAGCAGTCTGGACAGACTACTTAACAATGAGCAGTTCTTC.

The chain combines TRBV7-9 with TRBJ2-7, with D possibly TRBD2 on 6 matching bases. CDR1 SEHNR and CDR2 FQNEAQ come from the germline V gene (reference sequence). The germline V and J ends were trimmed by 1 base and 2 bases, with 15 bases remaining between them. This CDR3 is 16 amino acids long. The CDR3 sequence: CASSLGISGFTYEQYF. The CDR3 nucleotides read TGTGCCAGCAGCTTAGGGATCAGCGGGTTTACCTACGAGCAGTACTTC.

The V and J genes are TRBV28 and TRBJ1-5, with D uncertain. From germline, CDR1 is MDHEN and CDR2 SYDVKM. Trimming took 3 bases from V and 4 from J, leaving 7 bases between them. This CDR3 spans 13 amino acids. The CDR3 spells CASSLEDNQPQHF. DNA for the CDR3: TGTGCCAGCAGTTTGGAGGATAATCAGCCCCAGCATTTT.

This clone was detected only a few times. The rearrangement joins TRBV11-2 to TRBJ1-2, with a tentative D call TRBD1 (5 bases). Germline-derived CDR1 and CDR2 are SGHAT and FQNNGV. The V end lost 0 bases, the J end lost 5 bases, and 16 bases lay between the germline ends. The CDR3 spans 16 residues. The CDR3 protein is CASSLEFPGKSYGYTF. The DNA for the CDR3 is TGTGCCAGCAGCTTAGAATTTCCAGGGAAGTCTTATGGCTACACCTTC.

The rearrangement joins TRBV25-1 to TRBJ2-5; D might be TRBD2 (6 bases). The CDR3 spans 14 residues. Trimming removed 3 bases from V and 1 base from J, with 9 bases in between. In germline, CDR1 is MGHDK, CDR2 SYGVNS. The CDR3 coding sequence is TGTGCCAGCAGTGACTGGGACTCCCAAGAGACCCAGTACTTC. Its protein product is CASSDWDSQETQYF.